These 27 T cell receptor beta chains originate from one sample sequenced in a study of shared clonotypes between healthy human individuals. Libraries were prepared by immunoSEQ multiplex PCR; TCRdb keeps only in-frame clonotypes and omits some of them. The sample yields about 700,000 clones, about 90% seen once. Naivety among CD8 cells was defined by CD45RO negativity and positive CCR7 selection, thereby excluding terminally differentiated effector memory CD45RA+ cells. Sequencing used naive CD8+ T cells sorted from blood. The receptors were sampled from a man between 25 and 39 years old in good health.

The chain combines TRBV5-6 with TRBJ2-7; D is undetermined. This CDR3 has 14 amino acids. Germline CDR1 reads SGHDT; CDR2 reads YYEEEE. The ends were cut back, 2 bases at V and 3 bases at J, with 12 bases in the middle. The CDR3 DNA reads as TGTGCCAGCAGCTTAGGGCTTAACTTCTACGAGCAGTACTTC. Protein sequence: CASSLGLNFYEQYF.

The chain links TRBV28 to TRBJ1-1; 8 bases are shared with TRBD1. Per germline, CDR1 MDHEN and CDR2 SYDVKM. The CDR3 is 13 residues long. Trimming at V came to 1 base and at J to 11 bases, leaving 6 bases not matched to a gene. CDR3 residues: CASSLSSGGRAFF. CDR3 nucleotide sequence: TGTGCCAGCAGTTTATCCTCAGGGGGCCGGGCTTTCTTT.

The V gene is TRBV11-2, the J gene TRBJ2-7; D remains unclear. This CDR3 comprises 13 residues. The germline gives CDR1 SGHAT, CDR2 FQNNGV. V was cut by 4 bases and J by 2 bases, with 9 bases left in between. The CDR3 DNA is TGTGCCAGCAGCTGGGCAGAGGCCTACGAGCAGTACTTC. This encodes CASSWAEAYEQYF. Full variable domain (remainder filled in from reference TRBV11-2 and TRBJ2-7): EAGVAQSPRYKIIEKRQSVAFWCNPISGHATLYWYQQILGQGPKLLIQFQNNGVVDDSQLPKDRFSAERLKGVDSTLKIQPAKLEDSAVYLCASSWAEAYEQYFGPGTRLTVT.

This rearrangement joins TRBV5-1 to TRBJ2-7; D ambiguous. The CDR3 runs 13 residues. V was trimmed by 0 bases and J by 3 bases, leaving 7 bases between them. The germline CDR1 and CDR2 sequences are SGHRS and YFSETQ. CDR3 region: CASSLGLNYEQYF. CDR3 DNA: TGCGCCAGCAGCTTGGGACTTAACTACGAGCAGTACTTC.

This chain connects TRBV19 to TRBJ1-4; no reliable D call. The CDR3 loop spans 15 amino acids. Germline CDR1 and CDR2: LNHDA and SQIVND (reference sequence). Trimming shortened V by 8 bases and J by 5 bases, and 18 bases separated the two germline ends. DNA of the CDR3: TGTGCCAGTCTGGGCTTCGTGGACGGGAATGAAAAACTGTTTTTT. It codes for CASLGFVDGNEKLFF.

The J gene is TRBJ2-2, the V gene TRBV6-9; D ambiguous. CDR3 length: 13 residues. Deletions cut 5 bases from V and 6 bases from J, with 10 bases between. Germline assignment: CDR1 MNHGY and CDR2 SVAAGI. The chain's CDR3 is CASSGAPPGELFF. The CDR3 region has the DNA TGTGCCAGCAGTGGTGCCCCCCCCGGGGAGCTGTTTTTT.

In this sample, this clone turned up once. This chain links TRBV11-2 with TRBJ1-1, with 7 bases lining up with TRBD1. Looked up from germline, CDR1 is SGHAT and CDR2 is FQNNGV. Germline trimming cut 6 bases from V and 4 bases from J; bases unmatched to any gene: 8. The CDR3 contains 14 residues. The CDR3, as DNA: TGTGCCAGCAGTCCTCAGGGGGTGGGCACTGAAGCTTTCTTT. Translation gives CASSPQGVGTEAFF.

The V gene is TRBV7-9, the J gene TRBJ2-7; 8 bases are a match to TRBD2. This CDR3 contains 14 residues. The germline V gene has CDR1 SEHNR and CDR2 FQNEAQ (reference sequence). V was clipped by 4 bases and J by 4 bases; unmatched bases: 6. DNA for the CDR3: TGTGCCAGCAGCTCTGAGCGGGAGACGTACGAGCAGTACTTC. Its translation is CASSSERETYEQYF.

CDR3 amino acids: CASSSREEQYF. The CDR3, as DNA: TGCGCCAGCAGCTCCCGGGAAGAGCAGTACTTC. The chain has TRBV4-1 and TRBJ2-7; D is perhaps TRBD2 (5 bases). The CDR3 is 11 amino acids. Germline CDR1 is MGHRA and CDR2 is YSYEKL. V lost 5 bases and J 7 bases, leaving 9 bases between the germline ends.

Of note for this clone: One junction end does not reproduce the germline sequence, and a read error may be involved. Here the CDR3 DNA reads TGCGCCAGCAGTGACAGGAACTACAATGAGCAGTTCTTC. It encodes CASSDRNYNEQFF. The gene calls are TRBV6-6 and TRBJ2-1; possible D gene TRBD1, 6 bases. In germline, CDR1 is MNHNY, CDR2 SVGAGI (reference sequence). This CDR3 has 13 residues.

The CDR3 DNA reads as TGTGCCAGCAGGCCTCGGGGACAGGGCCAAGAGACCCAGTACTTC. It translates to CASRPRGQGQETQYF. This chain uses TRBV27 with TRBJ2-5; 9 bases line up with TRBD1. J gave up 1 base and V 6 bases, and 6 bases lay outside the gene matches. Germline assignment: CDR1 MNHEY and CDR2 SMNVEV (reference sequence). The CDR3 contains 15 residues.

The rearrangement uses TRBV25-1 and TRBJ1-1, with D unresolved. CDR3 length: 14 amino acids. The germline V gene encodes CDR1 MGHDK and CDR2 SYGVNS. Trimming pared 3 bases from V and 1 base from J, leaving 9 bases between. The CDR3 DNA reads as TGTGCCAGCAGTGATAGAGGACCGAACACTGAAGCTTTCTTT. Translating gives CASSDRGPNTEAFF. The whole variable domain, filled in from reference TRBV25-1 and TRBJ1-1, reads EADIYQTPRYLVIGTGKKITLECSQTMGHDKMYWYQQDPGMELHLIHYSYGVNSTEKGDLSSESTVSRIRTEHFPLTLESARPSHTSQYLCASSDRGPNTEAFFGQGTRLTVV.

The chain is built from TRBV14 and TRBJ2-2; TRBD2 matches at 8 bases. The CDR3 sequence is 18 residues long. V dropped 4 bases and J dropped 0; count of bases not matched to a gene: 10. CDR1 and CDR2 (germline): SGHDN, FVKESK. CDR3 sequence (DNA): TGTGCCAGCAGCCCCATGAGCTCGGGAGGGTCGAACACCGGGGAGCTGTTTTTT. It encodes CASSPMSSGGSNTGELFF.

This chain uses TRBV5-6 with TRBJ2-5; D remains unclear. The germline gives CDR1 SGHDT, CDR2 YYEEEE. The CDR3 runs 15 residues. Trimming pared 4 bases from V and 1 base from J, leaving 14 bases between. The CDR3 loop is CASSTTDNGQETQYF. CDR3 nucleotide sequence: TGTGCCAGCAGCACTACCGACAACGGCCAAGAGACCCAGTACTTC.

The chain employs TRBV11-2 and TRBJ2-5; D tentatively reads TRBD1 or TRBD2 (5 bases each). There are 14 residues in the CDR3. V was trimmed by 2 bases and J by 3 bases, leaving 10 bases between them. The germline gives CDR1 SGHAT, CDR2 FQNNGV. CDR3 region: CASSLFRGEETQYF. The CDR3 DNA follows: TGTGCCAGCAGCTTATTTCGGGGCGAAGAGACCCAGTACTTC. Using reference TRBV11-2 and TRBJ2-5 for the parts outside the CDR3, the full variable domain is EAGVAQSPRYKIIEKRQSVAFWCNPISGHATLYWYQQILGQGPKLLIQFQNNGVVDDSQLPKDRFSAERLKGVDSTLKIQPAKLEDSAVYLCASSLFRGEETQYFGPGTRLLVL.

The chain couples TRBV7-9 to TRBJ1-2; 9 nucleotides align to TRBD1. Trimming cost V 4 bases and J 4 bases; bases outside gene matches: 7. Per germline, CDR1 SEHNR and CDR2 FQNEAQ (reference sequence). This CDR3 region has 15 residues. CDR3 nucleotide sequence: TGTGCCAGCAGCTGGGACAGGGAGGAAATCTATGGCTACACCTTC. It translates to CASSWDREEIYGYTF.

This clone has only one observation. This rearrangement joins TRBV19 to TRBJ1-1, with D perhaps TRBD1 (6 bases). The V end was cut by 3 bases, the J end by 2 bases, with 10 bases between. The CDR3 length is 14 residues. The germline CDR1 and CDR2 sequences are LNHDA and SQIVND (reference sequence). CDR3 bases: TGTGCCAGTAGTATCCGGGGGGCAAACACTGAAGCTTTCTTT. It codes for CASSIRGANTEAFF.

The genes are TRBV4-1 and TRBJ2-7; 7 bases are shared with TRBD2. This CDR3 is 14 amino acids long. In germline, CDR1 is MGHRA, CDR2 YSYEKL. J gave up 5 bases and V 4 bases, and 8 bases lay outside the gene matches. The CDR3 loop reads CASSPPLGGDEQYF. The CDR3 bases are TGCGCCAGCAGCCCCCCCCTTGGGGGGGACGAGCAGTACTTC.

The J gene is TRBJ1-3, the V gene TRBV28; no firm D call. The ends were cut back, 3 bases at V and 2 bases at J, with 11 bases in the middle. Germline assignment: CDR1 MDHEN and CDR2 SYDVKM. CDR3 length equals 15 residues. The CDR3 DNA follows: TGTGCCAGCAGTTTGGACCGGGGTACTGGAAACACCATATATTTT. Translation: CASSLDRGTGNTIYF.

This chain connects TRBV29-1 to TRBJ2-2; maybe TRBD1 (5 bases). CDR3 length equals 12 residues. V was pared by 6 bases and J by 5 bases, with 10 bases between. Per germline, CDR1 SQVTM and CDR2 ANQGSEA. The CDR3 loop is CSVSRATGELFF. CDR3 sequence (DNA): TGCAGCGTCTCCAGGGCTACCGGGGAGCTGTTTTTT.

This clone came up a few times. CDR3 protein: CASSAPRTAHTGELFF. Here the CDR3 DNA reads TGTGCCAGCAGCGCCCCCAGGACAGCCCACACCGGGGAGCTGTTTTTT. The gene calls are TRBV9 and TRBJ2-2, with D tentatively TRBD1 (6 bases). The V end was cut by 3 bases, the J end by 3 bases, with 15 bases between. This CDR3 has 16 amino acids. Germline CDR1 reads SGDLS; CDR2 reads YYNGEE.

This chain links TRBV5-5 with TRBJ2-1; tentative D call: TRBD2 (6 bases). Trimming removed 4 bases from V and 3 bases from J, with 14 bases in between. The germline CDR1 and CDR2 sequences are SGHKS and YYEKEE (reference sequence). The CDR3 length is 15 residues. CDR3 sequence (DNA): TGTGCCAGCAGCACCGCGGGACTTGGCTACAATGAGCAGTTCTTC. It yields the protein CASSTAGLGYNEQFF. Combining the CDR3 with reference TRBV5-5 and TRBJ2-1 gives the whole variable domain DAGVTQSPTHLIKTRGQQVTLRCSPISGHKSVSWYQQVLGQGPQFIFQYYEKEERGRGNFPDRFSARQFPNYSSELNVNALLLGDSALYLCASSTAGLGYNEQFFGPGTRLTVL.

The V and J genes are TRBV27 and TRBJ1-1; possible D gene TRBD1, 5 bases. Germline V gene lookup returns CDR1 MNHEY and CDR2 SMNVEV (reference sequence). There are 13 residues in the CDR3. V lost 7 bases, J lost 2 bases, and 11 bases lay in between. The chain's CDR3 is CASTLGVNTEAFF. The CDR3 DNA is TGTGCCAGCACTCTAGGGGTTAACACTGAAGCTTTCTTT.

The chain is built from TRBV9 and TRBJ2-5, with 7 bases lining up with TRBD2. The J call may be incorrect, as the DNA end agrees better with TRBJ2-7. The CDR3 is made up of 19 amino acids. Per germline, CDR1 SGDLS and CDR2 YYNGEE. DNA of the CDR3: TGTGCCAGCAGCGCAGAAGGGTCGGCTAGCGGAACCCCAACCTACGAGCAGTACTTC. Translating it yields CASSAEGSASGTPTYEQYF.

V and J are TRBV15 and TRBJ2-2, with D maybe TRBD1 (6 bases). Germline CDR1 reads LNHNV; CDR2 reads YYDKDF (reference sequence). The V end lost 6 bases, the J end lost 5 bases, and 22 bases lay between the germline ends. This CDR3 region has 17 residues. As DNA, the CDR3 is TGTGCCACCAGGCGGTTTGAGACAGGTTATGGGACCGGGGAGCTGTTTTTT. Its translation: CATRRFETGYGTGELFF. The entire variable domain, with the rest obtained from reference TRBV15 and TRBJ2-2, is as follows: DAMVIQNPRYQVTQFGKPVTLSCSQTLNHNVMYWYQQKSSQAPKLLFHYYDKDFNNEADTPDNFQSRRPNTSFCFLDIRSPGLGDTAMYLCATRRFETGYGTGELFFGEGSRLTVL.

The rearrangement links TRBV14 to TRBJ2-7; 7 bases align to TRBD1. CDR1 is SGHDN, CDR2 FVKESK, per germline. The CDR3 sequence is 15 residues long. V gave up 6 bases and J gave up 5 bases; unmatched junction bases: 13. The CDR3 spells CASRSSNQGVDEQYF. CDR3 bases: TGTGCCAGCAGGTCGAGCAACCAGGGGGTCGACGAGCAGTACTTC.

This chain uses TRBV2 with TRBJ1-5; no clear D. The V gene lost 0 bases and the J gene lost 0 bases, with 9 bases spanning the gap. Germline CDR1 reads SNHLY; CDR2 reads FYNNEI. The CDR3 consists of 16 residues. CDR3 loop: CASSEAPRYSNQPQHF. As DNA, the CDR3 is TGTGCCAGCAGTGAAGCGCCTAGGTATAGCAATCAGCCCCAGCATTTT.